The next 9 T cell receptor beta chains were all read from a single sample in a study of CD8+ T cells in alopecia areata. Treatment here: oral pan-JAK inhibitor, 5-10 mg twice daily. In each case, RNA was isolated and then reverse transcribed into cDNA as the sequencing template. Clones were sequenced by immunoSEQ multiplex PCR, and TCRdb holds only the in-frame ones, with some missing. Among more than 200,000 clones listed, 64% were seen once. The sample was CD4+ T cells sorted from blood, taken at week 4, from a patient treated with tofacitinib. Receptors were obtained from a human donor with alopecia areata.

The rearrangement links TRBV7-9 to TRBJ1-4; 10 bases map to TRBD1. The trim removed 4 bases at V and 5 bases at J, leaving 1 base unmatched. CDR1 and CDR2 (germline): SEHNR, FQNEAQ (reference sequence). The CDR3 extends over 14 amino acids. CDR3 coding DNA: TGTGCCAGCAGCTCGACAGGGGGCAATGAAAAACTGTTTTTT. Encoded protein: CASSSTGGNEKLFF.

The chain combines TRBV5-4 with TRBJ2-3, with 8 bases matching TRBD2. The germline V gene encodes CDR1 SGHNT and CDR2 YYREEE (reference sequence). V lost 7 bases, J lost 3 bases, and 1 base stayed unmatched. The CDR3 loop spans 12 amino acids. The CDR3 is CASGTRTDTQYF. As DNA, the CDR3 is TGTGCCAGCGGGACTAGGACAGATACGCAGTATTTT.

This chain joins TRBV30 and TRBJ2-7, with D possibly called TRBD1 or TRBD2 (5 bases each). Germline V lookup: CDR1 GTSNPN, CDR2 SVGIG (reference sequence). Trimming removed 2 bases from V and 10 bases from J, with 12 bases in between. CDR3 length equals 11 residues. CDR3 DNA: TGTGCCTGGAGTTCGGGGCGGACTCAGTACTTC. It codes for CAWSSGRTQYF. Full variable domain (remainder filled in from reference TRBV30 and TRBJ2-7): SQTIHQWPATLVQPVGSPLSLECTVEGTSNPNLYWYRQAAGRGLQLLFYSVGIGQISSEVPQNLSASRPQDRQFILSSKKLLLSDSGFYLCAWSSGRTQYFGPGTRLTVT.

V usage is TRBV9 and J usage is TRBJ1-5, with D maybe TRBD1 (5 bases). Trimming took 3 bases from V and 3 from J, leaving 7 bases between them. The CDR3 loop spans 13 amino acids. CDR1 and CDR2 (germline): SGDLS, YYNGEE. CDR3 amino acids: CASSAGFNQPQHF. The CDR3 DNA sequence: TGTGCCAGCAGCGCAGGGTTCAATCAGCCCCAGCATTTT.

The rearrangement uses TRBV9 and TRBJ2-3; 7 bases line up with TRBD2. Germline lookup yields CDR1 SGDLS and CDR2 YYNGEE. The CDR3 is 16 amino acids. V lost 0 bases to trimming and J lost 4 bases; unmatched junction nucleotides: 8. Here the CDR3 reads CASSVGVAGVADTQYF. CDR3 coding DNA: TGTGCCAGCAGCGTAGGCGTTGCGGGGGTGGCAGATACGCAGTATTTT. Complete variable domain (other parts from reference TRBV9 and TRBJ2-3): DSGVTQTPKHLITATGQRVTLRCSPRSGDLSVYWYQQSLDQGLQFLIQYYNGEERAKGNILERFSAQQFPDLHSELNLSSLELGDSALYFCASSVGVAGVADTQYFGPGTRLTVL.

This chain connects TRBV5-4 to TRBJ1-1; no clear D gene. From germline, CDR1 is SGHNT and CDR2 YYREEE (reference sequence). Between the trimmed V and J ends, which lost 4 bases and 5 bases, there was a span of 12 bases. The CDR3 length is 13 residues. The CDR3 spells CASSAIDVTEAFF. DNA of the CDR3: TGTGCCAGCAGCGCCATTGACGTGACTGAAGCTTTCTTT.

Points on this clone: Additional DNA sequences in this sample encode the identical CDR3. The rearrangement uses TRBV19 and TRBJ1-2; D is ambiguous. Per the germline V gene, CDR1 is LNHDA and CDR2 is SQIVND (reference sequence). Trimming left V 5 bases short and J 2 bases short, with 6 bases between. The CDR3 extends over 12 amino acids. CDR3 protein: CASSRLNYGYTF. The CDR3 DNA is TGTGCCAGTAGTCGGTTGAACTATGGCTACACCTTC.

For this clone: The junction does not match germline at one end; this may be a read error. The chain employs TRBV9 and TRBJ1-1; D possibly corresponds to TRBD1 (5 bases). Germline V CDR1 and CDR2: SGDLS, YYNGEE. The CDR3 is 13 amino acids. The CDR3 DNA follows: TGTGCCAGCAGTCTCGGGCACGAGGGGCCATCAGAATTT. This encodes CASSLGHEGPSEF.

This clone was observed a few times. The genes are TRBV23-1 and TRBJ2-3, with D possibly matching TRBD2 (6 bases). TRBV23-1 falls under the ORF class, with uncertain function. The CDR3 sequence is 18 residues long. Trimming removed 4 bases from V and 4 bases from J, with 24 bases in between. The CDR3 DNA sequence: TGCGCCAGCAGTCTTAATAGGGCGGGGAGTCCCTGGGCAGATACGCAGTATTTT. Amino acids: CASSLNRAGSPWADTQYF.